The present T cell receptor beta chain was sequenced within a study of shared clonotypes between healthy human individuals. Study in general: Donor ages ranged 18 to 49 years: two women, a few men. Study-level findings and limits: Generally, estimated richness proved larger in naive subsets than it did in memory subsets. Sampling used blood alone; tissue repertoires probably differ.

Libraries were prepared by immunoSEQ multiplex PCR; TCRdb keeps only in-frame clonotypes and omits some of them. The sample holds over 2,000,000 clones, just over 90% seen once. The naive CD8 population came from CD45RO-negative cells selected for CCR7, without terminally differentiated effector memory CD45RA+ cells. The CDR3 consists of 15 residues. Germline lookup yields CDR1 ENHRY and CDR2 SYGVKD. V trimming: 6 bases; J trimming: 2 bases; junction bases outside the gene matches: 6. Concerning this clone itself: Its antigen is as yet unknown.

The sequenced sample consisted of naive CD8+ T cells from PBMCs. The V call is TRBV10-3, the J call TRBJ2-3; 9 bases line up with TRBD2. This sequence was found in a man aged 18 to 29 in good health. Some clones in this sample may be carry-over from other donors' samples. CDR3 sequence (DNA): TGTGCCATCAGACCCCTAGCGGGGCCCACAGATACGCAGTATTTT. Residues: CAIRPLAGPTDTQYF.